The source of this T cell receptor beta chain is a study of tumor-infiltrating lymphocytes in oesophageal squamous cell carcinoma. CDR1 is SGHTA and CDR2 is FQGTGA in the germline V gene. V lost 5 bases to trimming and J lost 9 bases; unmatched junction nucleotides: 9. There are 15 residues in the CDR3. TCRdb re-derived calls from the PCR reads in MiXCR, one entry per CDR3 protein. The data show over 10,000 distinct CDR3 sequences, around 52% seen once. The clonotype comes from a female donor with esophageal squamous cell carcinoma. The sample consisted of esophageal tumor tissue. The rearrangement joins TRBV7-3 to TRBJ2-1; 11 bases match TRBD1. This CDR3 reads CASSAGQGAISEQFF. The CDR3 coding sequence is TGTGCCAGCAGCGCCGGACAGGGGGCGATCTCTGAGCAGTTCTTC.